This T cell receptor beta chain is from a study of T cell repertoires in cytomegalovirus infection. Study overall: CMV infection plus the matching HLA type was flagged by public TCR beta signatures. Study-wide results and caveats: Dominating the ex vivo response were TCR beta clonotypes that were CMV-specific and HLA-C-restricted. Carriage of CMV together with the relevant HLA was identifiable through cumulative public TCR beta family frequency.

TCRdb processed the reads anew with MiXCR; each CDR3 protein has one entry. Of a few hundred thousand distinct CDR3 sequences listed, over 15% are singletons. CDR1 is SQVTM and CDR2 is ANQGSEA in the germline V gene. The CDR3 sequence is 13 residues long. V lost 4 bases and J 3 bases, leaving 10 bases between the germline ends. About this clonotype: Its antigen is still unknown.

The sequence was collected from a human donor in good health (CMV status not recorded). Some clones in this sample may be carry-over from other donors' samples. Sample: CD8+ T cells from PBMCs. The chain joins TRBV29-1 to TRBJ2-1; possible D gene TRBD1, 5 bases. Here the CDR3 reads CSVGAGFYNEQFF. The CDR3 nucleotides are TGCAGCGTTGGGGCAGGGTTCTACAATGAGCAGTTCTTC.